The sequence of this T cell receptor beta chain was determined in a study of response to subunit inactivated influenza vaccine. TCRdb analysed the RT-PCR reads with MiXCR anew, one entry per CDR3 protein. The table has hundreds of thousands of distinct CDR3 sequences, approximately 7.7% seen once. Study observations and caveats: It was suggested by the authors that few new T cells are recruited by each seasonal influenza vaccination.

This clonotype was seen a handful of times. Antigen: not known. The clonotype comes from a man aged 50 to 75 who received an inactivated influenza vaccine. The sequences come from PBMCs from blood, collected less than 25 months after vaccination.

For the CDR3, the DNA is TGTGCCATCAGTGAAATTATGAGACATGGGAACACCGGGGAGCTGTTTTTT. Translation gives CAISEIMRHGNTGELFF. The J gene is TRBJ2-2, the V gene TRBV10-3, with D hard to call. Germline V CDR1 and CDR2: ENHRY, SYGVKD. The CDR3 consists of 17 residues. V gave up 3 bases and J gave up 1 base, with 15 bases separating them.